This T cell receptor (beta chain) was retrieved from a study of human CD8 memory T cell subsets. Findings of the study overall: Stem-like memory and precursor exhausted T cells had similarly high diversity, unlike effector memory cells.

The authors made TCR beta libraries using UMI-labeled 5' RACE. Each CDR3 protein gets one entry in TCRdb, which reprocessed the 5' RACE reads and gives no DNA. The sample table includes about 6,700 distinct CDR3 sequences. The CDR3 is 16 residues long. CDR1 and CDR2 (germline): SGHRS, YFSETQ. The identity of TPEX cells was that of CCR7+ PD-1+ TIGIT+ early memory CD8+ T cells with exhausted-like traits. It was by negative magnetic separation that total CD8+ T cells were enriched. Worth noting for this clonotype: Its antigen is currently unknown.

This receptor was taken from a human donor in good health. Material for sequencing was CD8+ T cells from PBMCs. The chain combines TRBV5-1 with TRBJ1-1; TCRdb's D gene call, TRBD1, goes unchecked for lack of DNA. The chain's CDR3 is CASSLPRTGENTEAFF.